Sequencing of this T cell receptor beta chain was carried out in a study of early T cells in non-severe SARS-CoV-2 infection (dated by TCRdb to the early 2020s). With respect to the entire study: Because TCR sequencing relied on bulk RNA taken from unsorted whole blood, pairing of alpha and beta chains was not possible.

This clonotype is medium-sized (0.01 to 0.1%). This clone's antigen is unknown. Per-base quality was not reported, and no clone a single base away is much larger than it. The investigation overall reported the following: VDJdb matching was skewed toward anti-spike CD8 responses and likely underestimated virus-specific expansions, missing private and CD4 specificities.

The cysteine opens and the phenylalanine closes a CDR3 of 13 amino acids. The read is trimmed to its CDR3 DNA, 39 bases read in frame from base 1. The germline V gene (reference sequence) sets CDR1 to LNHDA and CDR2 to SQIVND. V and J are truncated by 3 bases and 4 bases respectively, leaving an intervening sequence of 7 bases. To prepare the library, 5' RACE was applied. The sequencing machine was a NextSeq 500. The TCR library protocol attached unique molecular identifiers to individual cDNA molecules to correct for sequencing error and PCR bias. TCR alpha and beta chains were both sequenced, and the abundances of alpha and beta sequences in each sample were closely correlated with each other. The paper's processing steps were these. V gene, J gene and CDR3 annotation of TCR sequences was performed with Decombinator V4. Expanded TCRs were defined as changing significantly between any two time points under a Poisson model with p below 0.0001. TCR abundances were normalised to the total number of TCRs sequenced per sample and expressed as counts per million. TRAV1-2 paired with TRAJ12, TRAJ20 or TRAJ33 defined MAIT TCRs, while TRAV10 paired with TRAJ18 defined iNKT TCRs. VDJdb, accessed on 1 November 2021, was searched for TCRs annotated for CMV, EBV and SARS-CoV-2, and TCRs annotated for more than one antigen were excluded. In TCRdb, the public reads were trimmed at Q25 with fastp and aligned with MiXCR, with productive beta chains retained. Identical CDR3 protein sequences are pooled into one entry, listed with their most common genes and DNA. TCRdb's processing, not the authors', yielded these V and J calls. In this sample the table shows about 26,000 distinct CDR3 sequences, about 4% of which occur a single time. Of the sample, roughly 6% falls within the top ten clones.

This was a case-control study nested in a cohort of healthcare workers in London, UK, who had nasopharyngeal swab PCR tests and blood samples taken every week. Healthcare workers were recruited during the week of the UK lockdown, between 23 and 31 March 2020, and followed weekly for up to roughly 16 weeks. The rearranged segments are TRBV19 and TRBJ1-5; the D gene is unclear. The sequencing sample was made of whole blood. The receptor comes from an adult who was a healthcare worker with PCR-confirmed SARS-CoV-2 infection or an uninfected control (not recorded which). At the DNA level, the sequence is TGTGCCAGTAGTATTTGGCCGAATCAGCCCCAGCATTTT. This translates into CASSIWPNQPQHF. Full variable domain (CDR3 extended with the reference TRBV19 and TRBJ1-5 proteins): DGGITQSPKYLFRKEGQNVTLSCEQNLNHDAMYWYRQDPGQGLRLIYYSQIVNDFQKGDIAEGYSVSREKKESFPLTVTSAQKNPTAFYLCASSIWPNQPQHFGDGTRLSIL.